A selection of T cell receptor beta chains follows, all from one sample in a study of T cell responses to AZD1222 COVID-19 vaccine. TCRdb's copy holds only in-frame clones and misses some; the assay was immunoSEQ multiplex PCR. In the table there are roughly 200,000 clones, approximately 94% of which are singletons. The sample consisted of peripheral blood, taken on day 0 of MenACWY control vaccination. Receptor source: an adult in good health. CDR3s include the opening cysteine and the closing phenylalanine or tryptophan. D genes are given only for firm matches. Where a row states a size, it is once, few, many or the class of an expanded clone; other rows omit it.

abundance	v_gene	j_gene	d_gene	CDR3aa	CDR3nt
.	TRBV18	TRBJ2-1	TRBD2	CASSPPSGGAGYNEQFF	TGTGCCAGCTCACCACCGTCCGGGGGGGCGGGGTACAATGAGCAGTTCTTC
.	TRBV7-9	TRBJ1-1	.	CASRDRTSNTEAFF	TGTGCCAGCAGGGACCGGACTTCGAACACTGAAGCTTTCTTT
.	TRBV11-2	TRBJ2-5	.	CASSLSGLEETQYF	TGTGCCAGCAGCTTATCGGGACTCGAAGAGACCCAGTACTTC
.	TRBV5-6	TRBJ1-3	.	CASTFGGHTIYF	TGTGCCAGCACCTTCGGGGGACACACCATATATTTT
.	TRBV28	TRBJ2-2	TRBD1	CASSSGTANTGELFF	TGTGCCAGCAGTTCCGGGACAGCGAACACCGGGGAGCTGTTTTTT
once	TRBV5-4	TRBJ2-5	.	CASSLGGPRETQYF	TGTGCCAGCAGCTTGGGGGGACCGCGAGAGACCCAGTACTTC
.	TRBV5-1	TRBJ2-5	TRBD2	CASSLGLAGGQETQYF	TGCGCCAGCAGCTTGGGACTAGCGGGGGGACAAGAGACCCAGTACTTC
.	TRBV7-3	TRBJ2-2	.	CASSRGTGELFF	TGTGCCAGCAGCAGGGGGACCGGGGAGCTGTTTTTT
.	TRBV5-5	TRBJ1-1	.	CASSLGGGTRGTEAFF	TGTGCCAGCAGCTTGGGGGGAGGGACCCGGGGAACTGAAGCTTTCTTT
.	TRBV7-3	TRBJ1-1	.	CASSPNRVAEAFF	TGTGCCAGCAGCCCCAACAGGGTGGCAGAAGCTTTCTTT
.	TRBV7-2	TRBJ1-4	.	CASSLGLRQVRGGNEKLFF	TGTGCCAGCAGCTTAGGCCTCCGTCAGGTTCGGGGTGGGAATGAAAAACTGTTTTTT
.	TRBV6-2/TRBV6-3	TRBJ2-2	.	CASSPGGANTGELFF	TGTGCCAGCAGTCCCGGGGGTGCGAACACCGGGGAGCTGTTTTTT
.	TRBV5-1	TRBJ2-2	.	CASTLGGLNTGELFF	TGCGCCAGCACTCTGGGAGGCCTAAACACCGGGGAGCTGTTTTTT
.	TRBV7-2	TRBJ1-2	.	CASSLRTSNYGYTF	TGTGCCAGCAGCTTACGTACATCCAACTATGGCTACACCTTC
once	TRBV19	TRBJ2-7	TRBD1	CASSVPGQGIYEQYF	TGTGCCAGTAGTGTACCGGGACAGGGAATTTACGAGCAGTACTTC
few	TRBV2	TRBJ1-5	.	CAGNFDEGQPQHF	TGTGCCGGCAATTTCGACGAGGGGCAGCCCCAGCATTTT
once	TRBV5-4	TRBJ1-1	.	CASSLVDATEAFF	TGTGCCAGCAGCTTGGTGGATGCCACTGAAGCTTTCTTT
.	TRBV6-5	TRBJ1-1	.	CASRGQLNTEAFF	TGTGCCAGCAGAGGACAGCTGAACACTGAAGCTTTCTTT
few	TRBV6-5	TRBJ1-4	.	CASSSTGMGKLFF	TGTGCCAGCAGTTCCACAGGGATGGGAAAACTGTTTTTT
.	TRBV6-5	TRBJ1-2	TRBD1	CAIQDRAGSGYTF	TGTGCCATCCAGGACAGGGCTGGTAGTGGCTACACCTTC
.	TRBV7-8	TRBJ1-2	.	CASSLGAGGANYGYTF	TGTGCCAGCAGCTTAGGGGCAGGTGGGGCTAACTATGGCTACACCTTC
.	TRBV19	TRBJ2-6	.	CASSIGGAGANVLTF	TGTGCCAGTAGTATAGGCGGGGCTGGGGCCAACGTCCTGACTTTC
few	TRBV7-2	TRBJ1-1	TRBD1	CASQDRAGTEAFF	TGTGCCAGCCAGGACAGGGCGGGCACTGAAGCTTTCTTT
.	TRBV6-4	TRBJ1-2	.	CASSDSSTSNYGYTF	TGTGCCAGCAGTGACTCGTCGACATCCAACTATGGCTACACCTTC
.	TRBV19	TRBJ1-1	.	CASSIRGARSEAFF	TGTGCCAGTAGTATTCGGGGGGCGCGGAGTGAAGCTTTCTTT
once	TRBV7-8	TRBJ1-6	.	CASSSPVGSNSPLHF	TGTGCCAGCAGCTCCCCGGTAGGGAGCAATTCACCCCTCCACTTT
once	TRBV12-3/TRBV12-4	TRBJ1-1	.	CASSLGVQAEAFF	TGTGCGAGCAGTTTGGGAGTCCAGGCTGAAGCTTTCTTT
.	TRBV6-5	TRBJ2-3	TRBD2	CASSYTPSGGANTQYF	TGTGCCAGCAGTTACACTCCTAGCGGGGGGGCAAATACGCAGTATTTT
.	TRBV4-2	TRBJ1-1	TRBD1	CASSRQGKGTEAFF	TGTGCCAGCAGCCGACAGGGGAAGGGCACTGAAGCTTTCTTT
.	TRBV5-4	TRBJ1-3	.	CASSLDGVRNTIYF	TGTGCCAGCAGCTTGGACGGAGTTCGAAACACCATATATTTT
.	TRBV3-1/TRBV3-2	TRBJ1-1	.	CASSQAGRMNTEAFF	TGTGCCAGCAGCCAAGCGGGACGGATGAACACTGAAGCTTTCTTT
.	TRBV3-1/TRBV3-2	TRBJ2-1	TRBD2	CASSLRGGSYNEQFF	TGTGCCAGCAGCCTGCGGGGGGGATCCTACAATGAGCAGTTCTTC
.	TRBV20-1	TRBJ1-1	TRBD1	CSASSRTGQTEAFF	TGCAGTGCTAGTTCTCGGACAGGGCAAACTGAAGCTTTCTTT
.	TRBV5-4	TRBJ2-5	TRBD1	CASSFSTGAQETQYF	TGTGCCAGCAGCTTCTCTACAGGGGCCCAAGAGACCCAGTACTTC
.	TRBV9	TRBJ2-1	.	CASSVARVERSYNEQFF	TGTGCCAGCAGCGTAGCTCGAGTTGAACGCTCCTACAATGAGCAGTTCTTC
.	TRBV19	TRBJ1-4	TRBD1	CASSTGQGGTNEKLFF	TGTGCCAGTAGTACTGGACAGGGAGGAACTAATGAAAAACTGTTTTTT